The present T cell receptor (beta chain) was sequenced within a study of T cell responses to AZD1222 COVID-19 vaccine. Germline V gives CDR1 SNHLY, CDR2 FYNNEI. With 9 bases removed from V and 4 bases from J, the gap between germline ends came to 13 bases. This CDR3 comprises 13 residues. Here immunoSEQ multiplex PCR was the method, and the copy in TCRdb shows in-frame clones only, minus some. In the table there are about 120,000 clones, about 90% of which are singletons. Study results and caveats: Recipients of two AZD1222 doses showed rising Spike-specific TCR breadth and depth.

Points on this clone: The antigen is unknown.

The chain combines TRBV2 with TRBJ1-3; D not resolved. The clonotype was recovered from an adult in good health. Sequencing was performed on peripheral blood, taken on day 0 of AZD1222 vaccination. The CDR3 spells CASTRETGNTIYF. CDR3 nucleotides: TGTGCCAGTACAAGGGAAACCGGAAACACCATATATTTT. Supplemented by reference TRBV2 and TRBJ1-3, the full variable domain reads EPEVTQTPSHQVTQMGQEVILRCVPISNHLYFYWYRQILGQKVEFLVSFYNNEISEKSEIFDDQFSVERPDGSNFTLKIRSTKLEDSAMYFCASTRETGNTIYFGEGSWLTVV.